Each of the 17 T cell receptor beta chains below was sequenced from the same sample in a study of T cell changes during pregnancy in multiple sclerosis. The protocol was immunoSEQ multiplex PCR, while the TCRdb copy is restricted to in-frame clones and leaves out a portion. The table shows about 50,000 clones, with 85% to 95% occurring only once. The sequencing used CD4+ T cells from peripheral blood mononuclear cells, collected after pregnancy. These receptors were obtained from a female donor in good health, enrolled as a control in a pregnancy study.

The rearrangement joins TRBV29-1 to TRBJ2-5; D is unclear. Germline loops: CDR1 SQVTM, CDR2 ANQGSEA. The CDR3 extends over 11 amino acids. The ends were cut back, 5 bases at V and 6 bases at J, with 10 bases in the middle. CDR3 sequence reads: CSVWARKTQYF. CDR3 DNA: TGCAGCGTTTGGGCCAGAAAGACCCAGTACTTC.

This rearrangement joins TRBV7-2 to TRBJ1-5; D unresolved. Trimming removed 1 base at V and 7 bases at J, with 8 bases between. Germline V lookup: CDR1 SGHTA, CDR2 FQGNSA. The CDR3 loop spans 13 amino acids. The CDR3 loop reads CASSLERFQPQHF. CDR3 in DNA: TGTGCCAGCAGCTTAGAGAGGTTCCAGCCCCAGCATTTT.

The rearrangement links TRBV29-1 to TRBJ2-5; TRBD2 agrees at 13 bases. The V gene end was trimmed by 6 bases and the J gene end by 9 bases; junction bases not matched to a gene: 7. Germline V gene sequence: CDR1 SQVTM, CDR2 ANQGSEA. CDR3 length: 13 amino acids. The CDR3 nucleotides are TGCAGCGTCGGGACTAGCGGGAACCATGCCCAGTACTTC. This codes for CSVGTSGNHAQYF.

The chain recombines TRBV19 with TRBJ1-3, with D maybe TRBD1 (6 bases). V was trimmed by 8 bases and J by 4 bases, leaving 15 bases between them. In germline, CDR1 is LNHDA, CDR2 SQIVND (reference sequence). CDR3 size: 14 residues. The CDR3 coding sequence is TGTGCCAGTTATAATAGGGGACAAGGAAACACCATATATTTT. Its translation is CASYNRGQGNTIYF.

CDR3 residues: CASSFDTNTEAFF. The CDR3 nucleotides are TGTGCCAGCAGCTTTGACACTAACACTGAAGCTTTCTTT. V gene TRBV7-9 combines with J gene TRBJ1-1; D unresolved. Germline lookup yields CDR1 SEHNR and CDR2 FQNEAQ (reference sequence). V lost 3 bases and J lost 2, with 7 bases in between. This CDR3 region has 13 residues.

The chain has TRBV19 and TRBJ2-1, with a possible D match to TRBD1 (6 bases). The CDR3 has 15 amino acids. V shed 6 bases and J shed 1 base, with 13 bases lying between them. Germline V gene data show CDR1 as LNHDA and CDR2 as SQIVND (reference sequence). CDR3 in DNA: TGTGCCAGTAGCGCGGACAGATCTTCCTACAATGAGCAGTTCTTC. Its protein is CASSADRSSYNEQFF.

The chain carries TRBV27 and TRBJ2-1; TRBD2 matches 7 bases. This CDR3 region has 15 residues. V lost 6 bases to trimming and J lost 6 bases; unmatched junction nucleotides: 11. Per germline, CDR1 MNHEY and CDR2 SMNVEV (reference sequence). CDR3 bases: TGTGCCAGCAGACCTGGACTAGTAATTGGCAATGAGCAGTTCTTC. Translation gives CASRPGLVIGNEQFF.

The chain links TRBV13 to TRBJ2-7, with a weak D call TRBD2 (6 bases). Germline-derived CDR1 and CDR2 are PRHDT and FYEKMQ (reference sequence). CDR3 size: 16 residues. Trimming cost V 3 bases and J 3 bases, with 18 bases left between them. This CDR3 reads CASSLVGDWEDYEQYF. In nucleotides, the CDR3 is TGTGCCAGCAGCTTGGTGGGGGACTGGGAGGACTACGAGCAGTACTTC.

This clone was detected only a few times. The rearrangement joins TRBV6-5 to TRBJ2-3; D is undetermined. Germline V gene sequence: CDR1 MNHEY, CDR2 SVGAGI. CDR3 length: 15 residues. The V gene lost 4 bases and the J gene lost 0 bases, with 11 bases spanning the gap. CDR3 sequence reads: CASSLMESSTDTQYF. The CDR3 bases are TGTGCCAGCAGTTTGATGGAGAGTAGCACAGATACGCAGTATTTT.

The rearrangement uses TRBV18 and TRBJ1-6, with 7 bases that match TRBD1. The trim removed 3 bases at V and 6 bases at J, leaving 5 bases unmatched. Germline V CDR1 and CDR2: KGHSH, LQKENI. The CDR3 totals 15 residues. The DNA of the CDR3 is TGTGCCAGCTCACCGGGACAGAGCTTTAATTCACCCCTCCACTTT. It encodes CASSPGQSFNSPLHF. The full variable domain, completed using reference TRBV18 and TRBJ1-6, is NAGVMQNPRHLVRRRGQEARLRCSPMKGHSHVYWYRQLPEEGLKFMVYLQKENIIDESGMPKERFSAEFPKEGPSILRIQQVVRGDSAAYFCASSPGQSFNSPLHFGNGTRLTVT.

The chain couples TRBV6-6 to TRBJ2-4; D not resolved. This CDR3 is 15 amino acids long. The germline V gene encodes CDR1 MNHNY and CDR2 SVGAGI (reference sequence). Trimming shortened V by 6 bases and J by 5 bases, and 17 bases separated the two germline ends. The CDR3 protein is CASSPHIAPENIQYF. In DNA, the CDR3 is TGTGCCAGCAGCCCACACATTGCCCCTGAAAACATTCAGTACTTC.

The chain carries TRBV13 and TRBJ1-1; D remains ambiguous. Germline assignment: CDR1 PRHDT and CDR2 FYEKMQ (reference sequence). The CDR3 is made up of 11 amino acids. V dropped 4 bases and J dropped 4 bases, with 4 bases sitting between them. In DNA, the CDR3 is TGTGCCAGCAGCTCCGGCACTGAAGCTTTCTTT. It is translated as CASSSGTEAFF.

This clone was seen once. This chain joins TRBV15 and TRBJ2-3; D is unclear. Germline V gives CDR1 LNHNV, CDR2 YYDKDF (reference sequence). The V end was cut by 2 bases, the J end by 4 bases, with 7 bases between. The CDR3 has 13 amino acids. In DNA, the CDR3 is TGTGCCACCAGCAGACCCGGTGCAGATACGCAGTATTTT. The encoded protein is CATSRPGADTQYF.

This chain joins TRBV27 and TRBJ1-3; D is uncertain. The CDR3 contains 15 residues. Germline V gene sequence: CDR1 MNHEY, CDR2 SMNVEV (reference sequence). The germline V and J ends were trimmed by 0 bases and 0 bases, with 6 bases remaining between them. In nucleotides, the CDR3 is TGTGCCAGCAGTTTATCATGGAGCTCTGGAAACACCATATATTTT. This sequence encodes CASSLSWSSGNTIYF.

As to this clone: No DNA is shown, since the ends of the CDR3 on it are uncertain; the CDR3 is the one TCRdb lists. The chain is built from TRBV28 and TRBJ2-7; the DNA was not used to check the table's D call, TRBD2. CDR1 is MDHEN, CDR2 SYDVKM, per germline. The CDR3 numbers 15 amino acids, ends counted. The CDR3 is CASSSSGWSRGEQYF.

The chain recombines TRBV19 with TRBJ1-1; D unclear. V dropped 0 bases and J dropped 1 base, with 6 bases sitting between them. This CDR3 has 14 residues. Germline assignment: CDR1 LNHDA and CDR2 SQIVND (reference sequence). Here the CDR3 reads CASSIDLWNTEAFF. As DNA, the CDR3 is TGTGCCAGTAGTATAGATCTTTGGAACACTGAAGCTTTCTTT.

CDR3 amino acids: CASSISSGVYNEQFF. For the CDR3, the DNA is TGTGCCAGTAGTATATCCAGCGGGGTATACAATGAGCAGTTCTTC. The chain is built from TRBV19 and TRBJ2-1; 7 positions agree with TRBD2. J lost 4 bases, V lost 2 bases, and 5 bases had no gene match. Per the germline V gene, CDR1 is LNHDA and CDR2 is SQIVND (reference sequence). The CDR3 consists of 15 residues.